These 15 T cell receptor beta chains were sequenced from one sample in a study of blood T cell repertoires in COVID-19. Clones were read by immunoSEQ multiplex PCR, and TCRdb kept only the in-frame ones, dropping some. Counted here are around 400,000 clones, roughly 90% occurring once; the ten biggest clones make up roughly 0.86%. Sequencing was done on a sample of PBMCs or T cells enriched from blood (not recorded which). The receptors were sampled from a woman between 40 and 55 years old who had been exposed to COVID-19.

The V call is TRBV3-1 (or the pseudogene TRBV3-2), the J call TRBJ1-6; D unclear. Germline V gives CDR1 LGHDT, CDR2 YNNKEL (reference sequence). Trimming pared 4 bases from V and 7 bases from J, leaving 11 bases between. The CDR3 is 14 amino acids. This CDR3 reads CASSPSTENSPLHF. The CDR3 region has the DNA TGTGCCAGCAGCCCAAGTACGGAGAATTCACCCCTCCACTTT.

The chain is built from TRBV7-6 and TRBJ2-2; TRBD2 might be the D (6 bases). The CDR3 covers 17 residues. Trimming left V 1 base short and J 2 bases short, with 14 bases between. The germline gives CDR1 SGHVS, CDR2 FNYEAQ. The CDR3 DNA follows: TGTGCCAGCAGCTTAGTCCGGCTAGCGCTTAACACCGGGGAGCTGTTTTTT. Protein: CASSLVRLALNTGELFF. The variable domain in full, with the rest retrieved from reference TRBV7-6 and TRBJ2-2, is GAGVSQSPRYKVTKRGQDVALRCDPISGHVSLYWYRQALGQGPEFLTYFNYEAQQDKSGLPNDRFSAERPEGSISTLTIQRTEQRDSAMYRCASSLVRLALNTGELFFGEGSRLTVL.

V gene TRBV5-1 combines with J gene TRBJ1-1, with 8 bases matching TRBD1. Germline CDR1 reads SGHRS; CDR2 reads YFSETQ. The CDR3 is 14 amino acids. V was clipped by 5 bases and J by 5 bases; unmatched bases: 8. Here the CDR3 DNA reads TGCGCCAGCAGACCGACAGGGGACGGGACTGAAGCTTTCTTT. Its translation: CASRPTGDGTEAFF.

The chain carries TRBV28 and TRBJ2-7, with 10 bases aligning to TRBD1. The germline gives CDR1 MDHEN, CDR2 SYDVKM. The CDR3 is 15 amino acids. V was clipped by 3 bases and J by 6 bases; unmatched bases: 8. CDR3 loop: CASSFMGQGLIEQYF. In nucleotides, the CDR3 is TGTGCCAGCAGTTTTATGGGACAGGGGTTAATCGAGCAGTACTTC.

The V gene is TRBV11-2, the J gene TRBJ1-1; D not certain. Trimming took off 2 bases at V and 1 base at J, with 5 bases between the two ends. The CDR3 length is 13 residues. Per germline, CDR1 SGHAT and CDR2 FQNNGV. The CDR3: CASSLISNTEAFF. For the CDR3, the DNA is TGTGCCAGCAGCTTAATCTCGAACACTGAAGCTTTCTTT. Supplemented by reference TRBV11-2 and TRBJ1-1, the full variable domain reads EAGVAQSPRYKIIEKRQSVAFWCNPISGHATLYWYQQILGQGPKLLIQFQNNGVVDDSQLPKDRFSAERLKGVDSTLKIQPAKLEDSAVYLCASSLISNTEAFFGQGTRLTVV.

V is TRBV18 and J is TRBJ1-2, with D possibly being TRBD1 (6 bases). The CDR3 covers 12 residues. Trimming pared 8 bases from V and 4 bases from J, leaving 11 bases between. Germline-derived CDR1 and CDR2 are KGHSH and LQKENI. The CDR3 sequence is CASPTGSYGYTF. CDR3 in DNA: TGTGCCAGCCCGACAGGATCCTATGGCTACACCTTC. The whole variable domain, remainder taken from reference TRBV18 and TRBJ1-2, is NAGVMQNPRHLVRRRGQEARLRCSPMKGHSHVYWYRQLPEEGLKFMVYLQKENIIDESGMPKERFSAEFPKEGPSILRIQQVVRGDSAAYFCASPTGSYGYTFGSGTRLTVV.

V and J are TRBV7-9 and TRBJ1-4; 10 positions agree with TRBD1. Per the germline V gene, CDR1 is SEHNR and CDR2 is FQNEAQ (reference sequence). V trimming: 4 bases; J trimming: 7 bases; junction bases outside the gene matches: 6. The CDR3 covers 15 residues. The CDR3 loop reads CASSSGTGEREKLFF. Here the CDR3 DNA reads TGTGCCAGCAGCTCAGGGACAGGGGAACGTGAAAAACTGTTTTTT.

V gene TRBV30 combines with J gene TRBJ2-1, with D unclear. The CDR3 runs 12 residues. CDR1 is GTSNPN, CDR2 SVGIG, per germline (reference sequence). Trimming shortened V by 2 bases and J by 7 bases, and 9 bases separated the two germline ends. The CDR3: CAWSIKTNEQFF. The CDR3 coding sequence is TGTGCCTGGAGTATAAAGACTAATGAGCAGTTCTTC. Full variable domain (remainder filled in from reference TRBV30 and TRBJ2-1): SQTIHQWPATLVQPVGSPLSLECTVEGTSNPNLYWYRQAAGRGLQLLFYSVGIGQISSEVPQNLSASRPQDRQFILSSKKLLLSDSGFYLCAWSIKTNEQFFGPGTRLTVL.

The chain links TRBV19 to TRBJ1-2, with TRBD1 matching 7 bases. The CDR3 extends over 16 amino acids. J gave up 6 bases and V 0 bases, and 10 bases lay outside the gene matches. Germline CDR1 LNHDA, CDR2 SQIVND (reference sequence). As DNA, the CDR3 is TGTGCCAGTAGTATAGATCCGGGGACAGCTTCTAATGGCTACACCTTC. Residues: CASSIDPGTASNGYTF.

This clone was seen once. This rearrangement joins TRBV19 to TRBJ1-2; tentative D call: TRBD1 (5 bases). The CDR3 is 15 residues long. Germline V gene lookup returns CDR1 LNHDA and CDR2 SQIVND (reference sequence). V was pared by 8 bases and J by 4 bases, with 20 bases between. CDR3 sequence: CASAPGPGGGYGYTF. In nucleotides, the CDR3 is TGTGCCAGTGCGCCAGGGCCGGGAGGAGGCTATGGCTACACCTTC. The variable domain in full, completed from reference TRBV19 and TRBJ1-2, reads DGGITQSPKYLFRKEGQNVTLSCEQNLNHDAMYWYRQDPGQGLRLIYYSQIVNDFQKGDIAEGYSVSREKKESFPLTVTSAQKNPTAFYLCASAPGPGGGYGYTFGSGTRLTVV.

This clone was seen only once. The chain recombines TRBV6-4 with TRBJ1-2; unclear D gene. V was shortened by 0 bases and J by 8 bases, with 4 bases between the two germline ends. This CDR3 region has 11 residues. Germline CDR1 and CDR2: MRHNA and SNTAGT. The CDR3 reads CASSDSSGYTF. CDR3 DNA: TGTGCCAGCAGTGACTCGAGCGGCTACACCTTC.

The CDR3 nucleotides are TGTGCCAGCTCAGTGGGGAGGACTGAAGCTTTCTTT. It translates to CASSVGRTEAFF. The chain employs TRBV18 and TRBJ1-1, with no clear D. The V end was cut by 5 bases, the J end by 5 bases, with 9 bases between. The germline V gene encodes CDR1 KGHSH and CDR2 LQKENI. The CDR3 has 12 residues.

The CDR3 nucleotides read TGTGCCAGCTCACCCGGCGGCCGCTCCTACAATGAGCAGTTCTTC. The encoded protein is CASSPGGRSYNEQFF. The V gene is TRBV18, the J gene TRBJ2-1, with D unclear. V was trimmed by 3 bases and J by 0 bases, leaving 9 bases between them. Germline V lookup: CDR1 KGHSH, CDR2 LQKENI. This CDR3 region has 15 residues.

This clone has just one count. V gene TRBV7-2 combines with J gene TRBJ2-3, with 7 bases matching TRBD2. With V trimmed by 1 base and J by 4 bases, 5 bases remained unmatched. Germline V lookup: CDR1 SGHTA, CDR2 FQGNSA. The CDR3 has 15 amino acids. CDR3 region: CASSLGGSGADTQYF. The CDR3 region has the DNA TGTGCCAGCAGCTTAGGCGGGAGTGGGGCAGATACGCAGTATTTT.

The gene calls are TRBV6-2 or TRBV6-3 and TRBJ2-1; TRBD2 agrees at 10 bases. Looked up from germline, CDR1 is MNHEY and CDR2 is SVGEGT. The CDR3 contains 15 residues. The junction had 8 bases not matched to a gene; V was cut back by 6 bases and J by 6 bases. Written as DNA, the CDR3 is TGTGCCAGCAGCCAAAGCGGGGGGGCCCTCAATGAGCAGTTCTTC. Translating it yields CASSQSGGALNEQFF.